Described below is a single TCR beta chain sequence and its context. It has no known antigen specificity. Base qualities are missing; no much larger clone stands one base away. Sample time point, as interpreted from the label and publication: about 28 days (+/-7) after the second vaccine dose. Explained via the paper, the treatment or condition label denotes: meningococcal conjugate vaccine given as trial control. The vaccinee samples were drawn from two UK trials, COV001 and COV002, one of which was a single-blind randomized controlled phase 2/3 trial testing AZD1222 (ChAdOx1 nCoV-19) in healthy adults. For TCRbeta chain sequencing, PBMC samples were collected from trial participants at day 0 and at day 28 after the second dose. The CDR3 regions of human TCRbeta chains were analyzed by immunosequencing. Per the authors' processing: Repertoire TCRs were checked for matches against a reference library of SARS-CoV-2-specific TCRs that had been generated using the MIRA antigen-specificity platform. Breadth was defined as the fraction of unique TCRs that were SARS-CoV-2-associated, and depth was defined as the fraction of total T cells that were SARS-CoV-2-associated. Each spike-specific TCR was assigned to its reactive spike region and to a CD4 or CD8 class using the MIRA data. Log10-transformed breadth and depth values were compared by one-way ANOVA with Sidak's multiple comparisons tests. TCRdb's version of the immuneACCESS table is confined to in-frame rearrangements and falls short of the full clone set. An unresolved V gene accounts for under half of the shortfall where checked; the remainder is of unknown origin. From that table come the V and J calls and clone size; the DNA was used to work out D and trimming. Recorded for this sample are about 200,000 clones; 90% to 95% of them occurred a single time. Approximately 1.5% of the sample is held by the ten biggest clonotypes.

Its CDR3 holds 15 amino acids, cysteine through phenylalanine. CDR3 DNA only is kept here, 45 bases in frame from base 1. The germline ends are 14 bases apart after V is trimmed by 1 base and J by 5 bases. For CDR1 and CDR2, the germline V gene (reference sequence) lists PRHDT and FYEKMQ. The data derive from a study of T cell responses to AZD1222 COVID-19 vaccine (dated by TCRdb to the early 2020s). Some background on the complete study: A total of 230 to 250 trial participants underwent TCR sequencing, of whom about 210 received two doses of AZD1222 and around 26 received two doses of the MenACWY control vaccine. Enrollment into the trials was organized by age into subgroups of 18-55, 56-69 and 70-plus years, and those subgroups contained about 160, 30 and 59 TCR-sequenced participants, respectively. The full study reports these points: Because no day 14 peak-response samples were available, repertoires were characterized only after the peak T cell response. Reportedly, close to half of the unique spike-specific TCRs recognized epitopes lying outside the regions that are mutated in the B.1.351 and B.1.1.7 variants. Participants were mostly white British and included more females than males, and it was suggested by the authors that clonal diversity may have been underestimated. Conclusions about previously exposed vaccinees are limited because only six or seven AZD1222 recipients were SARS-CoV-2 seropositive at baseline. In the small 56-69-year group, the increase in depth fell short of significance, most likely because of low power. A significant rise in spike-specific TCR breadth and depth was observed after two AZD1222 doses relative to day 0 and relative to MenACWY recipients. CD4 TCRs associated with the vaccine covered the entire spike protein, and the dominant responses were in regions 160-218 and 743-854.

The sample here was peripheral blood, taken 28 days after the second dose of the MenACWY control vaccine. The sequence was obtained from an adult who received the MenACWY meningococcal vaccine as a control. The chain joins TRBV13 to TRBJ2-5; the D element could tentatively be TRBD1 or TRBD2, as 6 bases agree for each. The nucleotide sequence is TGTGCCAGCAGCTTAGAAGCAGGGGCGGGGGAGACCCAGTACTTC. Its protein product is CASSLEAGAGETQYF.